This T cell receptor (beta chain) was identified in a study of blood T cell repertoires in COVID-19 (dated by TCRdb to about 2020). Describing the broader study: The collaborator samples originated in the United States, Italy and Spain and spanned the acute and convalescent phases of COVID-19. The prospective study material was composed of cDNA or gDNA derived from T cells, B-cell-depleted T cells, or PBMCs. The samples were drawn from two sources: the first 160 participants of the ongoing ImmuneRACE study, and fewer than 1,500 subjects contributed by 6 global collaborators. Subjects who had been exposed to COVID-19, were actively infected with it, or had recovered from it provided the deeply sampled blood TCRbeta repertoires that made up the dataset. A de-identified subject ID, COVID-19 status, age in years and sex were almost always included in the sample metadata. Where available, HLA class I and class II types were obtained from metadata supplied by the sample provider rather than from assay-based typing. The repertoires were released in a freely available public database meant as a resource for research on the immune response to SARS-CoV-2.

TCRbeta CDR3 regions were amplified from genomic DNA using the immunoSEQ Assay, a bias-controlled multiplex PCR. The source study handled its data this way. Nucleated cell counts per sample were estimated from amplification of reference gene primers within the assay. Sequence reads were collapsed and filtered to measure the absolute abundance of every unique TCRbeta CDR3 rearrangement. For each sample, productive Simpson clonality was calculated by taking the square root of Simpson's diversity index across productive rearrangements. TCRdb retrieved this table from immuneACCESS and kept in-frame rearrangements only. Not all clones are present; in checked studies, unresolved V genes account for under half, and no reason is known for the remainder. The V and J calls and the clone size are those of that table, but D and trimming were determined from the DNA. This sample has a few hundred thousand clones in its table, and about 88% of those were observed once. The top ten clones comprise more than 1% of the sample.

In the prospective study, participants were about 18 to 89 years old, resided in about 25 geographic areas of the United States, and were enrolled through a virtual design. To assign participants to cohorts, the prospective study relied on clinical history that participants themselves reported in a screening survey and a study questionnaire. Recovered participants in ImmuneRACE Cohort 3 were defined as having two consecutive negative NP/OP PCR tests, clearance from a healthcare professional, or resolution of symptoms. Mobile phlebotomists in the prospective study collected whole blood, serum and a nasopharyngeal or oropharyngeal swab from every participant. Over a roughly two-month period, participants in the prospective study had the option of providing additional blood draws and questionnaires. Blood samples from the prospective study were shipped frozen or at room temperature prior to DNA extraction.

What the work shows at the level of the full study, not this receptor alone: Clinical and demographic metadata were provided uncurated, with the amount varying by source and participant.

A remark on this clone: Its cognate antigen has yet to be identified. Base qualities were left out, and no much larger clone turns up one base away.

For CDR1 and CDR2, the germline V gene lists LGHNA and YSLEER. Trimming takes 0 bases from V and 5 bases from J, and the germline ends sit 14 bases apart. From its cysteine to its phenylalanine, the CDR3 spans 16 amino acids. The kept DNA is CDR3 alone, 48 bases in frame from the first base. Sequenced input: PBMCs or T cells enriched from blood (not recorded which). The chain employs TRBV4-3 and TRBJ2-1; TRBD2 is perhaps the D gene, given 6 matching bases. The clonotype was recovered from a woman aged 18-30 years who had recovered from COVID-19. The base sequence is TGCGCCAGCAGCCAAGATGGTCAGGAGGGGCACAATGAGCAGTTCTTC. Translated, this is CASSQDGQEGHNEQFF.